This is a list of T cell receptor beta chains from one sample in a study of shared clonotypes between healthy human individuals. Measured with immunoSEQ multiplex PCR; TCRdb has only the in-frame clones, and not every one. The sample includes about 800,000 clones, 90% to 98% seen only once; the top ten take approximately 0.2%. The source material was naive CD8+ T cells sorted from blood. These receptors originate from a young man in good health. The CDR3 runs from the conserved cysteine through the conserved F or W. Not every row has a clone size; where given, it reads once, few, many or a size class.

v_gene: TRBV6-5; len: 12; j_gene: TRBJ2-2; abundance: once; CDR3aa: CASSPGSRELFF
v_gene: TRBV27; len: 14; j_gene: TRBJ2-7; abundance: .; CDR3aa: CASSLVLNSYEQYF
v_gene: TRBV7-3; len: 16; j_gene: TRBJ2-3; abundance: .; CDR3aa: CASSLEAGGPEDTQYF
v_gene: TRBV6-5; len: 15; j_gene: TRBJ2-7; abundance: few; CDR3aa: CASSYGTGISYEQYF
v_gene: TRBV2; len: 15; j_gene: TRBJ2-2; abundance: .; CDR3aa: CATVLAGGDTGELFF
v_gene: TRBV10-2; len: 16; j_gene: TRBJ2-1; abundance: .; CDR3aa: CASSEGSGRPYNEQFF
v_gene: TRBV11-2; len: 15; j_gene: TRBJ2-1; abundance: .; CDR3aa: CASSRTSGRTMEQFF
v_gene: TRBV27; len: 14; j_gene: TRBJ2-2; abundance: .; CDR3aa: CASRPPRGTGELFF
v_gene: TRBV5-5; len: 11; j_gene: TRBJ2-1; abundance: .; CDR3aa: CASSLYNEQFF
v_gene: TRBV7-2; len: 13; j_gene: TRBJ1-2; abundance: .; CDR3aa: CASTGRGYYGYTF
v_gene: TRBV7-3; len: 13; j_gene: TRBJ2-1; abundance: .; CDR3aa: CASSFMSGSLEFF
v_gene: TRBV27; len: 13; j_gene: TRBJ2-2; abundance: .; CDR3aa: CASSDLGIGELFF
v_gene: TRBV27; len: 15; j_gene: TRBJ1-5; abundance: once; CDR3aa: CASSNRGNSNQPQHF
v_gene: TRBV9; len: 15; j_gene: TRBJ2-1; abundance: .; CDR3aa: CASSVDRSSYNEQFF
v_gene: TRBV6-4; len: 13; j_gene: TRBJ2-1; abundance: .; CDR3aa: CASSRLVWEEQFF
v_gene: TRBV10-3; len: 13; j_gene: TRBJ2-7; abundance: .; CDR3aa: CATLRGGAREQYF
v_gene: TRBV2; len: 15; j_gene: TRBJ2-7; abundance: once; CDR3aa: CASSGGQSFSYEQYF
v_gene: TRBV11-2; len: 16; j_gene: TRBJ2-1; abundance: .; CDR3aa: CASSPVAGRSYNEQFF
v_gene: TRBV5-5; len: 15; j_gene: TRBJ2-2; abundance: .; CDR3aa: CASSLGLAGAGELFF
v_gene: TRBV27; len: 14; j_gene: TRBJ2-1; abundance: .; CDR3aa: CASSWAGLALEQFF
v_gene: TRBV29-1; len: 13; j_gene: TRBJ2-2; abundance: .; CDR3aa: CGIQVANTGELFF
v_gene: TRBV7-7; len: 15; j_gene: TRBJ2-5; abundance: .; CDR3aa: CASSIISSTGETQYF
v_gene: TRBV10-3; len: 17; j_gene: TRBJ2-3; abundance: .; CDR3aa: CAISESGTDTPTDTQYF
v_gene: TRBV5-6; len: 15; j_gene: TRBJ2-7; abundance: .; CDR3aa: CASSTGTGGLDEQYF
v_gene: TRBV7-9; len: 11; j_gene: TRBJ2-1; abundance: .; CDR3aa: CASSISGEQFF
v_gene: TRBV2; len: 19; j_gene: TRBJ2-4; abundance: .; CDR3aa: CASSEGPGLAEIAKNIQYF
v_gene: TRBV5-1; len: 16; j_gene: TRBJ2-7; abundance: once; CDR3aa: CASSLGIGQSSYEQYF
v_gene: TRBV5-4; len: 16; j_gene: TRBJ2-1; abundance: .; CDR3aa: CASSLEHRGREDEQFF
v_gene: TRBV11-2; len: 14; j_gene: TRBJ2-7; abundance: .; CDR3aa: CASSPFRRNYEQYF
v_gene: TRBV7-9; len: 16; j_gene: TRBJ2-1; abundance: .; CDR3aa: CASSLGDSGDYNEQFF
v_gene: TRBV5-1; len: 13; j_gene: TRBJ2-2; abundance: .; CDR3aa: CASSLEGAGELFF
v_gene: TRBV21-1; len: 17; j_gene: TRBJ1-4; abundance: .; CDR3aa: CASSLRDRGLGNEKLFF
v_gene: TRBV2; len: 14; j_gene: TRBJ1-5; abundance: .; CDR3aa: CASAVGQGNQPQHF
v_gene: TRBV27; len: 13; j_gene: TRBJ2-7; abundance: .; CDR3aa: CASNGGSSYEQYF
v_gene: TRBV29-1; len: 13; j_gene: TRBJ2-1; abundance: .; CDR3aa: CSVVGERYNEQFF
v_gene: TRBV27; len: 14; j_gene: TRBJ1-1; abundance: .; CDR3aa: CASSFRQDSPEAFF
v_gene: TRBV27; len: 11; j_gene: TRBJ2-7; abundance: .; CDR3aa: CASSHSYEQYF
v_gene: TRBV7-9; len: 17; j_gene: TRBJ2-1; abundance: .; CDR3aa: CASSPPWGLAGNGEQFF
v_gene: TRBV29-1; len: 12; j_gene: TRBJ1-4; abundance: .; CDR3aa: CSAGGTNEKLFF
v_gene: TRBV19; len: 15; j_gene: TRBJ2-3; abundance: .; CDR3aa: CASSGFRENTDTQYF